The text below deals with one T cell receptor (beta chain). What it binds is not known. Looked up from germline, CDR1 is KGHSH and CDR2 is LQKENI. V was shortened by 6 bases and J by 3 bases, with 15 bases between the two germline ends. The CDR3 sequence is 15 residues long. Amplification used 60 Vbeta primers and 13 Jbeta primers. Measured with immunoSEQ multiplex PCR; TCRdb has only the in-frame clones, and not every one. Its clone listing holds under 70,000 clones. These data belong to a study of cytomegalovirus exposure and HLA in healthy donors. Findings of the study overall: High specificity and sensitivity for cytomegalovirus status were reported for the classifier. Relative to equally common others, HLA-associated TCR beta chains showed greater clonal expansion in a later analysis.

Sequencing was carried out using PBMCs. The sequence came from a woman aged 18 to 35 in good health and CMV-seronegative. The genes are TRBV18 and TRBJ2-1, with D perhaps matching TRBD2 (7 bases). This CDR3 reads CASSLKGGSYNEQFF. As DNA, the CDR3 is TGTGCCAGCTCGCTAAAGGGGGGGAGCTACAATGAGCAGTTCTTC. Variable domain in full (rest from reference TRBV18 and TRBJ2-1): NAGVMQNPRHLVRRRGQEARLRCSPMKGHSHVYWYRQLPEEGLKFMVYLQKENIIDESGMPKERFSAEFPKEGPSILRIQQVVRGDSAAYFCASSLKGGSYNEQFFGPGTRLTVL.